The clone carrying this T cell receptor beta chain was detected many times. The sample originates from a study of early T cells in non-severe SARS-CoV-2 infection. TCRdb fed the 5' RACE reads into MiXCR, producing one record per CDR3 protein. The repertoire holds some 70,000 distinct CDR3 sequences, with 10% to 15% as singletons. The TCR was taken from an adult who was a healthcare worker with PCR-confirmed SARS-CoV-2 infection or an uninfected control (not recorded which). Input material: whole blood.

Written as DNA, the CDR3 is TGTGCCAGCAGTGACGCGGGGGGCGGGCAGTTCTTC. It codes for CASSDAGGGQFF. This chain links TRBV6-1 with TRBJ2-1, with TRBD2 matching over 8 bases. In germline, CDR1 is MNHNS, CDR2 SASEGT. Trimming at V came to 3 bases and at J to 12 bases, leaving 4 bases not matched to a gene. The CDR3 spans 12 residues.